This TCR beta chain appears in the sequencing data of a study of patients and donors after allogeneic stem cell transplantation (dated by TCRdb to about 2020). The CDR3 runs 14 amino acids, cysteine and phenylalanine included. Only the CDR3 DNA stays, 42 bases, in frame from base 1. Deletion took 6 bases off V and 4 bases off J, with a span of 13 bases between the germline ends. This clonotype was seen more than once but under ten times. Its antigen is not yet known. One base away there is no much larger clone; base qualities are not given. Libraries were built with RT-PCR. The listed sequencing device is NextSeq 550. TCRdb reanalyzed the raw reads on its own, using fastp at Q25 for trimming and MiXCR for clone calling, and kept in-frame beta chains. Duplicate CDR3 protein sequences are folded into a single record with the most common DNA and genes. This sample has 410,000 or so distinct CDR3 sequences in its table, and under 20% of those were observed once. Less than 8.5% of the sample belongs to the ten largest clones.

The origin of this receptor is a human donor who was either an allogeneic HSCT recipient or a stem cell or donor lymphocyte infusion donor (not recorded which). It is not recorded whose cells these are; they may come from a transplant donor. The chain employs TRBV12-3 or TRBV12-4 and TRBJ2-1; the D call is possibly TRBD1 or TRBD2, each sharing 5 bases. The material sequenced was blood, either unsorted or a sorted T cell fraction (not recorded which). The DNA sequence is given as TGTGCCAGCAGCCACTCGGGACGTTACAATGAGCAGTTCTTC. This translates into CASSHSGRYNEQFF.